This T cell receptor (beta chain) was identified during a study of blood T cell repertoires in COVID-19. Study background: Collection of acute and convalescent COVID-19 samples took place in the United States, Italy and Spain. Sample material is recorded as cDNA or gDNA derived from T cells, B-cell-depleted T cells, or PBMCs.

Original processing methods: How many nucleated cells were present was estimated from reference gene primer amplification. Data came from immunoSEQ multiplex PCR; TCRdb stores just in-frame clones and leaves some out. V and J calls and clone size come straight from that table; D and trimming were deduced from the DNA. The table has about 68,000 clones, around 89% seen once. V was pared by 0 bases and J by 2 bases, with 6 bases of the junction left unmatched. The CDR3 has 15 residues. Per the germline V gene, CDR1 is GTSNPN and CDR2 is SVGIG (reference sequence). V and J are TRBV30 and TRBJ2-7, with TRBD1 matching 8 bases. Sequencing was done on a sample of peripheral blood. This receptor was obtained from a man aged 45 to 65 with acute or convalescent COVID-19. CDR3 sequence (DNA): TGTGCCTGGAGTGTACCTGGGACAGGAACCTACGAGCAGTACTTC. It is translated as CAWSVPGTGTYEQYF.